Listed here is a single T cell receptor (beta chain). The target antigen is unknown. The source of the sample is a study of cytomegalovirus exposure and HLA in healthy donors. Overall study findings and caveats: Cytomegalovirus status was reportedly diagnosed by the classifier with high specificity and sensitivity. While the bulk of TCR sequences proved rare, some public TCRs turned up in many donors.

Unmatched junction bases numbered 11, after V lost 4 bases and J lost 7 bases. CDR1 and CDR2 from the germline V gene are LGHNA and YNFKEQ. The CDR3 runs 16 residues. Clones were read by immunoSEQ multiplex PCR, and TCRdb kept only the in-frame ones, dropping some. This table has some 120,000 clones, 85% to 90% appearing once. Donors were drawn from the approximately 120-subject validation cohort, separate from the approximately 680-subject first cohort. The clonotype was recovered from a man aged 25 to 40 in good health and CMV-seronegative. Sequenced sample: PBMCs. The chain employs TRBV4-2 and TRBJ2-2, with 8 bases identical to TRBD1. The CDR3 here is CASSPTGGNNVGELFF. The CDR3 region has the DNA TGTGCCAGCAGCCCTACAGGGGGTAATAACGTCGGGGAGCTGTTTTTT.